Shown below are 17 T cell receptor beta chains from a single sample sequenced in a study of vaccination and CD4 T cells after COVID-19 (dated by TCRdb to 2021 to 2024). The receptor library was made with PCR. Instrument used: Illumina iSeq 100. At the Johns Hopkins FTIC core, DNA from the cultured CD4+ T cells underwent TCR sequencing with the Oncomine TCR Beta short-read assay. In TCRdb, the public reads were trimmed at Q25 with fastp and aligned with MiXCR, with productive beta chains retained. Each entry is one CDR3 protein sequence, shown with its most common DNA and genes. Across this sample there are about 9,000 distinct CDR3 sequences, with 64% seen only once. The biggest ten clones account for approximately 28% of the sample. The antigens of these receptors remain unknown. Interpreted using the paper, the treatment or condition label stands for: roughly 11-day PBMC culture with coronavirus spike peptide pools or control peptides (ViraFEST assay).

Material for sequencing was CD4+ T cells from blood, cultured in vitro. Receptors were obtained from a human donor who had recovered from COVID-19.

The rearrangement links TRBV20-1 to TRBJ2-5; possible D gene TRBD2, 6 bases. V was shortened by 5 bases and J by 3 bases, with 13 bases between the two germline ends. This CDR3 contains 13 residues. CDR1 and CDR2 from the germline V gene are DFQATT and SNEGSKA (reference sequence). The CDR3 protein is CSAQEGRKETQYF. The CDR3 region has the DNA TGCAGTGCTCAGGAGGGCCGTAAAGAGACCCAGTACTTC.

This chain's CDR3 is CASSLGRGGTTDTQYF. For the CDR3, the DNA is TGTGCCAGCAGTTTAGGGCGCGGGGGGACCACAGATACGCAGTATTTT. This sequence joins TRBV12-3 or TRBV12-4 and TRBJ2-3, with 8 bases lining up with TRBD2. The length of the CDR3 is 16 residues. The J segment lost 2 bases and the V segment lost 1 base, leaving 5 bases of the junction unmatched.

This clonotype was found once. The chain employs TRBV6-5 and TRBJ1-1; D unclear. V dropped 2 bases and J dropped 4 bases, with 11 bases sitting between them. Germline V gene sequence: CDR1 MNHEY, CDR2 SVGAGI. The CDR3 has 14 amino acids. DNA for the CDR3: TGTGCCAGCAGTTACGCAGACTTAAGCACTGAAGCTTTCTTT. Translation: CASSYADLSTEAFF.

The CDR3 is CASSSAGERGGNTQYF. The CDR3 nucleotides read TGTGCCAGCAGTTCCGCAGGCGAGCGGGGGGGCAATACGCAGTATTTT. The rearrangement joins TRBV6-2 or TRBV6-3 to TRBJ2-3, with TRBD2 matching 10 bases. The CDR3 is 16 amino acids. CDR1 is MNHEY, CDR2 SVGEGT, per germline. The trim removed 4 bases at V and 7 bases at J, leaving 11 bases unmatched.

The rearrangement uses TRBV20-1 and TRBJ1-5, with D tentatively TRBD1 (5 bases). This CDR3 contains 14 residues. Trimming cost V 5 bases and J 3 bases, with 14 bases left between them. Germline lookup yields CDR1 DFQATT and CDR2 SNEGSKA (reference sequence). The CDR3 here is CSAARGTSNQPQHF. The CDR3 DNA reads as TGCAGTGCTGCCCGGGGGACCTCCAATCAGCCCCAGCATTTT.

This chain links TRBV27 with TRBJ1-2; 7 positions match TRBD1. This CDR3 has 13 residues. V shed 6 bases and J 7 bases; nucleotides not matched to a gene: 8. Germline values: CDR1 MNHEY, CDR2 SMNVEV (reference sequence). CDR3 coding DNA: TGTGCCAGCAGCCAACAGGGGATGGGTGGCTACACCTTC. Translation: CASSQQGMGGYTF.

This rearrangement joins TRBV10-3 to TRBJ1-1; tentatively, D is TRBD1 (5 bases). The CDR3 length is 15 residues. V lost 0 bases, J lost 4 bases, and 12 bases lay in between. Germline V CDR1 and CDR2: ENHRY, SYGVKD. Here the CDR3 DNA reads TGTGCCATCAGTGAGTCGTCGGGTAGGGGCACTGAAGCTTTCTTT. Translating gives CAISESSGRGTEAFF.

This clonotype was detected only once. The chain carries TRBV12-3 or TRBV12-4 and TRBJ2-1; 9 bases map to TRBD2. CDR3 length: 13 amino acids. V was clipped by 7 bases and J by 9 bases; unmatched bases: 7. The CDR3 is CASKGRGGSEQFF. Written as DNA, the CDR3 is TGTGCCAGCAAGGGGCGGGGGGGCTCTGAGCAGTTCTTC.

This chain connects TRBV20-1 to TRBJ1-2; 7 bases are a match to TRBD1. Germline CDR1 reads DFQATT; CDR2 reads SNEGSKA (reference sequence). The junction had 5 bases not matched to a gene; V was cut back by 6 bases and J by 4 bases. This CDR3 has 12 residues. The CDR3 DNA reads TGCAGTGCGCAGACAGGGACCTATGGCTACACCTTC. Residues: CSAQTGTYGYTF.

This clonotype has a single count. The CDR3, as DNA: TGTGCCAGTAGTTCCTGGACTAGCGGGGGGCTCGGCACAGATACGCAGTATTTT. It yields the protein CASSSWTSGGLGTDTQYF. This chain links TRBV19 with TRBJ2-3; TRBD2 agrees at 14 bases. The CDR3 covers 18 residues. Unmatched junction bases numbered 8, after V lost 5 bases and J lost 1 base. The germline CDR1 and CDR2 sequences are LNHDA and SQIVND (reference sequence).

The V call is TRBV15, the J call TRBJ2-5; D is perhaps TRBD2 (7 bases). Germline CDR1 and CDR2: LNHNV and YYDKDF (reference sequence). Trimming pared 5 bases from V and 5 bases from J, leaving 21 bases between. The CDR3 is 16 residues long. The CDR3 bases are TGTGCCACCAGCGGAGGCTATAGGGGGGGATCGGAGACCCAGTACTTC. Translation gives CATSGGYRGGSETQYF.

This clonotype occurred a few times. CDR3 DNA: TGTGCCAGCAGTGGGACAGGGGGCGCGGGCAATCAGCCCCAGCATTTT. It codes for CASSGTGGAGNQPQHF. The chain joins TRBV25-1 to TRBJ1-5, with 11 bases identical to TRBD1. The germline gives CDR1 MGHDK, CDR2 SYGVNS. The CDR3 runs 16 residues. The junction had 4 bases not matched to a gene; V was cut back by 4 bases and J by 2 bases.

This sequence joins TRBV20-1 and TRBJ2-5; 9 bases agree with TRBD1. CDR3 size: 14 residues. V trimming: 3 bases; J trimming: 5 bases; junction bases outside the gene matches: 7. Per the germline V gene, CDR1 is DFQATT and CDR2 is SNEGSKA (reference sequence). The CDR3: CSASWGQGGETQYF. The CDR3 bases are TGCAGTGCTAGCTGGGGACAGGGTGGCGAGACCCAGTACTTC.

J is TRBJ2-1 and V is TRBV12-3 or TRBV12-4, with 14 bases fitting TRBD2. The V segment lost 10 bases and the J segment 5 bases; nucleotides outside the gene matches: 10. This CDR3 has 16 amino acids. DNA for the CDR3: TGTGCCACCGACCCCGGGACTAGCGGGAGCCACAATGAGCAGTTCTTC. It is translated as CATDPGTSGSHNEQFF.

The rearrangement joins TRBV11-2 to TRBJ1-2; 12 positions agree with TRBD1. Germline CDR1 SGHAT, CDR2 FQNNGV. V lost 5 bases, J lost 6 bases, and 10 bases stayed unmatched. The CDR3 is made up of 16 amino acids. CDR3 amino acids: CASSPISGTGGHGYTF. CDR3 nucleotide sequence: TGTGCCAGCAGCCCTATCTCCGGGACAGGGGGCCATGGCTACACCTTC. Supplemented by reference TRBV11-2 and TRBJ1-2, the full variable domain reads EAGVAQSPRYKIIEKRQSVAFWCNPISGHATLYWYQQILGQGPKLLIQFQNNGVVDDSQLPKDRFSAERLKGVDSTLKIQPAKLEDSAVYLCASSPISGTGGHGYTFGSGTRLTVV.

By share, this clonotype ranks as medium-sized. The CDR3 is CASGGGSTEAFF. CDR3 nucleotide sequence: TGTGCCAGCGGTGGGGGGAGTACTGAAGCTTTCTTT. The chain combines TRBV6-1 with TRBJ1-1; possible D gene TRBD1, 5 bases. V gave up 8 bases and J gave up 5 bases, with 12 bases separating them. CDR1 is MNHNS, CDR2 SASEGT, per germline. This CDR3 comprises 12 residues.

V usage is TRBV11-2 and J usage is TRBJ2-7; D unclear. From germline, CDR1 is SGHAT and CDR2 FQNNGV. The CDR3 has 14 residues. The germline V and J ends were trimmed by 0 bases and 2 bases, with 8 bases remaining between them. CDR3 sequence: CASSLESAAYEQYF. In DNA, the CDR3 is TGTGCCAGCAGCTTAGAGTCGGCAGCCTACGAGCAGTACTTC.